These 14 T cell receptor beta chains share one sample of origin, sequenced in a study of T cell repertoires in cytomegalovirus infection. TCRdb redid the calling of the reads with MiXCR, one entry per CDR3 protein. In the table there are 300,000 or so distinct CDR3 sequences, 20% to 30% of which are singletons. The material sequenced was PBMCs. Every receptor here comes from a human donor in good health (CMV status not recorded). Some clones in this sample may be carry-over from other donors' samples.

At least ten counts were recorded for this clonotype. The chain joins TRBV7-8 to TRBJ2-1, with D unclear. V lost 5 bases to trimming and J lost 5 bases, with 10 bases between them. CDR1 SGHVS and CDR2 FQNEAQ come from the germline V gene. The CDR3 sequence is 13 residues long. CDR3 DNA sequence: TGTGCCAGCAGCCTCGACCCCCACAATGAGCAGTTCTTC. Protein product: CASSLDPHNEQFF.

This clonotype was counted at least ten times. J is TRBJ1-5 and V is TRBV12-3 or TRBV12-4; D uncertain. V lost 5 bases to trimming and J lost 0 bases, with 14 bases between them. The CDR3 totals 16 residues. The CDR3 bases are TGTGCCAGCAGTCCCGTCGGAGGGAATAGCAATCAGCCCCAGCATTTT. Protein sequence: CASSPVGGNSNQPQHF.

The DNA for the CDR3 is TGTGCCTGGAACCTCCCTCAAACAACCACAGATACGCAGTATTTT. It translates to CAWNLPQTTTDTQYF. The chain links TRBV30 to TRBJ2-3; no definite D call. The germline V gene has CDR1 GTSNPN and CDR2 SVGIG (reference sequence). V shed 4 bases and J shed 2 bases, with 16 bases lying between them. This CDR3 contains 15 residues.

The DNA for the CDR3 is TGCAGTGCTGGGGGGACAGATACTAATTCACCCCTCCACTTT. It specifies CSAGGTDTNSPLHF. This chain joins TRBV20-1 and TRBJ1-6; TRBD1 aligns across 7 bases. The V and J ends lost 5 bases and 6 bases, in that order; junction bases with no gene match: 7. The CDR3 sequence is 14 residues long. Per germline, CDR1 DFQATT and CDR2 SNEGSKA (reference sequence).

This clonotype was detected many times. This rearrangement joins TRBV7-9 to TRBJ1-1; 9 positions match TRBD1. V shed 2 bases and J 9 bases; nucleotides not matched to a gene: 7. Germline CDR1 is SEHNR and CDR2 is FQNEAQ (reference sequence). This CDR3 is built from 14 residues. The CDR3 loop reads CASSLTGGDSKAFF. CDR3 DNA: TGTGCCAGCAGCTTAACAGGGGGCGATTCAAAAGCTTTCTTT.

The sample holds a few counts of this clonotype. CDR3 residues: CASSLAGPSNQPQHF. The CDR3 DNA reads as TGCGCCAGCAGCTTGGCCGGCCCTAGCAATCAGCCCCAGCATTTT. The V gene is TRBV5-1, the J gene TRBJ1-5, with no clear D. CDR1 and CDR2 (germline): SGHRS, YFSETQ. This CDR3 has 15 amino acids. V was clipped by 0 bases and J by 0 bases, with 7 bases between them. The whole variable domain, remainder taken from reference TRBV5-1 and TRBJ1-5, is KAGVTQTPRYLIKTRGQQVTLSCSPISGHRSVSWYQQTPGQGLQFLFEYFSETQRNKGNFPGRFSGRQFSNSRSEMNVSTLELGDSALYLCASSLAGPSNQPQHFGDGTRLSIL.

The V call is TRBV4-3, the J call TRBJ2-7; 7 positions match TRBD1. The germline V gene encodes CDR1 LGHNA and CDR2 YSLEER. With 0 bases clipped from V and 3 bases from J, the junction kept 5 bases outside the gene matches. The CDR3 spans 15 residues. CDR3 nucleotide sequence: TGCGCCAGCAGCCAAGACAGGGGACAGCACTACGAGCAGTACTTC. It specifies CASSQDRGQHYEQYF.

Many counts were recorded for this clonotype. The chain is built from TRBV7-2 and TRBJ2-1; D gene ambiguous. The V end lost 1 base, the J end lost 0 bases, and 10 bases lay between the germline ends. The CDR3 loop spans 16 amino acids. Germline V gene data show CDR1 as SGHTA and CDR2 as FQGNSA. CDR3 loop: CASSLVADRSYNEQFF. In DNA, the CDR3 is TGTGCCAGCAGCTTAGTTGCCGACCGCTCCTACAATGAGCAGTTCTTC.

The genes are TRBV6-2 or TRBV6-3 and TRBJ2-2, with D possibly matching TRBD2 (5 bases). The CDR3 is made up of 15 amino acids. Trimming took off 6 bases at V and 2 bases at J, with 13 bases between the two ends. Germline V gene sequence: CDR1 MNHEY, CDR2 SVGEGT. CDR3 amino acids: CASRDLTGNTGELFF. The CDR3 nucleotides read TGTGCCAGCAGGGACCTCACGGGAAACACCGGGGAGCTGTTTTTT.

This clonotype was picked up many times. The chain has TRBV6-1 and TRBJ2-1, with 8 bases matching TRBD2. V dropped 6 bases and J dropped 0; count of bases not matched to a gene: 4. CDR1 and CDR2 (germline): MNHNS, SASEGT. This CDR3 is built from 15 residues. CDR3 nucleotides: TGTGCCAGCAGGATAGCGGGATTCTCCTACAATGAGCAGTTCTTC. This translates into CASRIAGFSYNEQFF.

The gene calls are TRBV29-1 and TRBJ2-7, with D unresolved. This CDR3 has 13 amino acids. The V end lost 5 bases, the J end lost 6 bases, and 17 bases lay between the germline ends. CDR1 is SQVTM, CDR2 ANQGSEA, per germline. This CDR3 is CSVKVSPASEQYF. CDR3 bases: TGCAGCGTTAAAGTCAGTCCCGCGAGCGAGCAGTACTTC.

This chain links TRBV14 with TRBJ1-3; possible D gene TRBD1, 6 bases. CDR1 is SGHDN, CDR2 FVKESK, per germline. V was shortened by 4 bases and J by 4 bases, with 17 bases between the two germline ends. The CDR3 consists of 16 residues. The CDR3, as DNA: TGTGCCAGCAGCCCTGAACCGGGACATCGGGGAAACACCATATATTTT. Residues: CASSPEPGHRGNTIYF.

This clonotype was counted ten times or more. The V call is TRBV11-2, the J call TRBJ2-1, with a weak D call TRBD2 (5 bases). Germline V gives CDR1 SGHAT, CDR2 FQNNGV. This CDR3 has 17 amino acids. Deletions cut 7 bases from V and 0 bases from J, with 19 bases between. The DNA of the CDR3 is TGTGCCAGCACCGACGGCAAGCGGACGTTCTCCTACAATGAGCAGTTCTTC. Translating gives CASTDGKRTFSYNEQFF.

The J gene is TRBJ2-1, the V gene TRBV7-2, with 12 bases lining up with TRBD2. CDR3 length: 13 amino acids. From germline, CDR1 is SGHTA and CDR2 FQGNSA. The trim removed 9 bases at V and 8 bases at J, leaving 5 bases unmatched. The CDR3 DNA follows: TGTGCCAGTCGGACTAGCGGGACCTATGAGCAGTTCTTC. This sequence encodes CASRTSGTYEQFF. Full variable domain (remainder filled in from reference TRBV7-2 and TRBJ2-1): GAGVSQSPSNKVTEKGKDVELRCDPISGHTALYWYRQSLGQGLEFLIYFQGNSAPDKSGLPSDRFSAERTGGSVSTLTIQRTQQEDSAVYLCASRTSGTYEQFFGPGTRLTVL.